Here is one T cell receptor (beta chain) with its context. Its target is not known. One end of the junction varies from germline; a read error may be responsible. CDR1 and CDR2 (germline): SGDLS, YYNGEE. The CDR3 is 14 amino acids. These data come from a study of post-analysis software for immune sequencing data. Overall study results and limits: Samples from one preparation batch, clustered by F measure, grouped strongly together. Normalized Chao1 diversity in multiple sclerosis patients fell significantly below that of controls. About 5 TRBV segments were more frequent in patients than controls; TRBV5-6, TRBV5-1 and TRBV20-1 belonged to this group.

Unique molecular identifiers tagged the TCR beta cDNA libraries. Using its own MiXCR run on the PCR reads, TCRdb lists one record per CDR3 protein. Found here are roughly 800,000 distinct CDR3 sequences, around 50% of them singletons; the top ten hold approximately 4.5%. This chain uses TRBV9 with TRBJ2-1; TRBD2 might be the D (5 bases). The source of this sequence is a girl between 5 and 17 years old with multiple sclerosis. The sequencing sample was made of blood. CDR3 sequence (DNA): TGTGCCGGCAGCCGTGGGAGCTCCTACAATGAGCAGTTCTTC. Its protein is CAGSRGSSYNEQFF.